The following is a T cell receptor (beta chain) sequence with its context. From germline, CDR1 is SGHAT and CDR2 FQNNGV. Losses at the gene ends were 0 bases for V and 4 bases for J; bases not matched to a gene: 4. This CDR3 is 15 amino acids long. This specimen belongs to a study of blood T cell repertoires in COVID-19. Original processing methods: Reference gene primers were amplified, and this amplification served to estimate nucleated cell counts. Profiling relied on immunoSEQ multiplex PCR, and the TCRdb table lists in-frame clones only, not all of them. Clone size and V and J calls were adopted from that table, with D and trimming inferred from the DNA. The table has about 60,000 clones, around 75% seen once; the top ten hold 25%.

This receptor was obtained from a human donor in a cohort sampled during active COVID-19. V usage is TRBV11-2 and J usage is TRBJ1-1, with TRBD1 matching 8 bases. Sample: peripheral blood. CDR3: CASSLDRTGGTEAFF. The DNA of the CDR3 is TGTGCCAGCAGCTTAGATCGAACAGGGGGCACTGAAGCTTTCTTT.